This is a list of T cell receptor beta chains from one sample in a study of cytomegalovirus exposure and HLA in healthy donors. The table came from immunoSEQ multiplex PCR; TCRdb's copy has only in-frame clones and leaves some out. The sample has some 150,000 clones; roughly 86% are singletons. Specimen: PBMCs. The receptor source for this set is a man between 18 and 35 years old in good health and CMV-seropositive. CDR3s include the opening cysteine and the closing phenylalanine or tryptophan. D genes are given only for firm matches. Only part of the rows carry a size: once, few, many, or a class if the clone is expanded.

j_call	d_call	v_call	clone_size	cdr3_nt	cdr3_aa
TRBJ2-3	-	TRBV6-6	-	TGTGCCAGCATCCAGACTGGAGCTAGCACAGATACGCAGTATTTT	CASIQTGASTDTQYF
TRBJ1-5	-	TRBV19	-	TGTGCCAGCCGCCCTCGGAGTGGCAATCAGCCCCAGCATTTT	CASRPRSGNQPQHF
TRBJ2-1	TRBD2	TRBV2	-	TGTGCCAGCGCCAGGGGACTAGTCTCCTACAATGAGCAGTTCTTC	CASARGLVSYNEQFF
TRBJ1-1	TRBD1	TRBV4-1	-	TGCGCCAGCAGTTCTACAGGGGGCCAAACTGAAGCTTTCTTT	CASSSTGGQTEAFF
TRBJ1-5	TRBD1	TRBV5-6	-	TGTGCCAGCAGCTTGGCAGGGGGTGGCCAGCCCCAGCATTTT	CASSLAGGGQPQHF
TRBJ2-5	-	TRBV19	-	TGTGCCAGTAGCCTTCGCCCGGACAGAGTTATAGGGGAGACCCAGTACTTC	CASSLRPDRVIGETQYF
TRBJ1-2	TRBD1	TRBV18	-	TGTGCCAGCTCCTCTGGACAGGTCTATGGCTACACCTTC	CASSSGQVYGYTF
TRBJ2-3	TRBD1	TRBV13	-	TGTGCCAGCAGCCAGGGACAGGGGTTTTTCACAGATACGCAGTATTTT	CASSQGQGFFTDTQYF
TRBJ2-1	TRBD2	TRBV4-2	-	TGTGCCAGCAGCCAAGCCAAACTAGCGGCTAATGAGCAGTTCTTC	CASSQAKLAANEQFF
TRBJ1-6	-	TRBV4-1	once	TGCGCCAGCAGGTCCAGCTCCTATAATTCACCCCTCCACTTT	CASRSSSYNSPLHF
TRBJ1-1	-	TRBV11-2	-	TGTGCCAGCAGGGAAGACGTTAGGGGGGCTTTCTTT	CASREDVRGAFF
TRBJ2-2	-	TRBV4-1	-	TGCGCCAGCAGCCACCTCGGACAGCTGAACACCGGGGAGCTGTTTTTT	CASSHLGQLNTGELFF
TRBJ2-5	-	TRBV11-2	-	TGTGCCAGCAGGCCAAGGCCCCTGGGCAGGGGTCAAGAGACCCAGTACTTC	CASRPRPLGRGQETQYF
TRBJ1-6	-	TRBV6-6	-	TGTGCCAGCAGTACGCCTCAGGGGAGGGATTCACCCCTCCACTTT	CASSTPQGRDSPLHF
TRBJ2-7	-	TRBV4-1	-	TGCGCCAGCAGCCAAGCTACCTCGGGTTCCTACGAGCAGTACTTC	CASSQATSGSYEQYF
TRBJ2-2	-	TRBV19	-	TGTGCCAGTAGGGGGCGTATCACCGGGGAGCTGTTTTTT	CASRGRITGELFF
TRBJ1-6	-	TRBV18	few	TGTGCCAGCTCCGGACGGCGGGAACCCCTCCACTTT	CASSGRREPLHF
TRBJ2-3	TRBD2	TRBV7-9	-	TGTGCCAGCAGCTTAGCTGGGACTAGCGGGACAGATACGCAGTATTTT	CASSLAGTSGTDTQYF
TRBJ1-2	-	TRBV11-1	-	TGTGCCAGCAGCCCCCGGGGTTGGAACTATGGCTACACCTTC	CASSPRGWNYGYTF
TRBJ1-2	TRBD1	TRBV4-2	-	TGTGCCAGCAGCCAAGTTACGGACAGGGCACCCATCTATGGCTACACCTTC	CASSQVTDRAPIYGYTF
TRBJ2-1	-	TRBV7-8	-	TGTGCCAGCAGCTTAGCGGAGCTTGTTGCGGACAATGAGCAGTTCTTC	CASSLAELVADNEQFF
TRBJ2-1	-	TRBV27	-	TGTGCCAGCAGTTTGCGGGGTTTATTAGATGAGCAGTTCTTC	CASSLRGLLDEQFF
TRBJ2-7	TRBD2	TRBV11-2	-	TGTGCCAGCAGCCCGCCGGGACTAGCGGTGTACGAGCAGTACTTC	CASSPPGLAVYEQYF
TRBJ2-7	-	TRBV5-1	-	TGCGCCAGCAGCACCCGGGTCTCCTACGAGCAGTACTTC	CASSTRVSYEQYF
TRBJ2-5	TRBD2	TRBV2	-	TGTGCCAGCAGTGGAGCGGGAGAAGAGACCCAGTACTTC	CASSGAGEETQYF
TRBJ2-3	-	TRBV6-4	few	TGTGCCAGCAGTGACTCGGCTAGCAATCCAGATACGCAGTATTTT	CASSDSASNPDTQYF
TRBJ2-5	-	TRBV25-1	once	TGTGCCAGCGCGGAGGGGAGCCAAGAGACCCAGTACTTC	CASAEGSQETQYF
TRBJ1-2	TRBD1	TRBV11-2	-	TGTGCCAGCAGCCAGGGGGGCCCTTATGGCTACACCTTC	CASSQGGPYGYTF